Shown below are 29 T cell receptor beta chains from a single sample sequenced in a study of blood T cell repertoires in COVID-19. Sequencing used immunoSEQ multiplex PCR; TCRdb keeps in-frame clones, though not all of them. Of around 150,000 clones detected, approximately 90% appear once; the ten largest clones hold roughly 4%. The sample taken for sequencing was peripheral blood. These receptors all stem from a woman aged 55 to 70 with active or convalescent COVID-19.

The V gene is TRBV15, the J gene TRBJ1-4, with 9 bases lining up with TRBD1. J gave up 8 bases and V 3 bases, and 7 bases lay outside the gene matches. CDR3 length: 15 amino acids. The germline V gene encodes CDR1 LNHNV and CDR2 YYDKDF (reference sequence). The CDR3 nucleotides read TGTGCCACCAGCAGGGGGGACAGGGTTGGGGAAAAACTGTTTTTT. This translates into CATSRGDRVGEKLFF.

The rearrangement links TRBV4-1 to TRBJ1-5; D is possibly TRBD1 (6 bases). The CDR3 consists of 15 residues. Germline V gene lookup returns CDR1 MGHRA and CDR2 YSYEKL. V lost 4 bases and J lost 1, with 11 bases in between. The CDR3 DNA reads as TGCGCCAGCAGCCGAATCGGACAGAGCAATCAGCCCCAGCATTTT. Its protein is CASSRIGQSNQPQHF.

The rearrangement links TRBV20-1 to TRBJ2-1; D may be TRBD2 (6 bases). Germline CDR1 DFQATT, CDR2 SNEGSKA (reference sequence). Trimming removed 3 bases at V and 5 bases at J, with 17 bases between. The CDR3 has 15 amino acids. As DNA, the CDR3 is TGCAGTGCTAGTCTCCCGGGACTCGCCCACAATGAGCAGTTCTTC. Translation: CSASLPGLAHNEQFF.

The chain recombines TRBV2 with TRBJ2-5; unclear D gene. CDR3 length: 14 amino acids. Trimming took off 5 bases at V and 5 bases at J, with 15 bases between the two ends. CDR1 is SNHLY, CDR2 FYNNEI, per germline. In DNA form, the CDR3 reads TGTGCCAGCAGTTTCTCTGGGCCGGCGGAGACCCAGTACTTC. This translates into CASSFSGPAETQYF.

This rearrangement joins TRBV5-1 to TRBJ1-1; 9 bases line up with TRBD1. This CDR3 has 13 amino acids. Germline lookup yields CDR1 SGHRS and CDR2 YFSETQ. Trimming removed 4 bases from V and 5 bases from J; junction bases left unmatched: 3. CDR3 nucleotides: TGCGCCAGCAGCGCGACAGGGGGTACTGAAGCTTTCTTT. Its protein is CASSATGGTEAFF.

The chain joins TRBV19 to TRBJ1-4; 7 bases are a match to TRBD1. The V and J ends lost 6 bases and 0 bases, in that order; junction bases with no gene match: 7. The CDR3 totals 16 residues. Germline V gives CDR1 LNHDA, CDR2 SQIVND (reference sequence). The CDR3 coding sequence is TGTGCCAGTAGCAGAGGGGGCGGAACAACTAATGAAAAACTGTTTTTT. Encoded protein: CASSRGGGTTNEKLFF. Using reference TRBV19 and TRBJ1-4 for the parts outside the CDR3, the full variable domain is DGGITQSPKYLFRKEGQNVTLSCEQNLNHDAMYWYRQDPGQGLRLIYYSQIVNDFQKGDIAEGYSVSREKKESFPLTVTSAQKNPTAFYLCASSRGGGTTNEKLFFGSGTQLSVL.

The J gene is TRBJ1-6, the V gene TRBV3-1 (or the pseudogene TRBV3-2); D is perhaps TRBD1 (5 bases). CDR1 and CDR2 from the germline V gene are LGHDT and YNNKEL (reference sequence). V lost 3 bases, J lost 4 bases, and 13 bases lay in between. CDR3 length equals 16 residues. The CDR3 sequence: CASSQGGTGYNSPLHF. CDR3 in DNA: TGTGCCAGCAGCCAGGGGGGGACCGGTTATAATTCACCCCTCCACTTT.

This clone is a singleton in its sample. The chain is built from TRBV3-1 (or the pseudogene TRBV3-2) and TRBJ1-6; 9 bases are a match to TRBD1. CDR1 is LGHDT and CDR2 is YNNKEL in the germline V gene (reference sequence). CDR3 length equals 20 residues. After removal of 3 bases from V and 1 base from J, the junction contained 13 bases not matched to a gene. The CDR3, as DNA: TGTGCCAGCAGCCATGCAACCCCGGGACAGGGTGTTTCCTATAATTCACCCCTCCACTTT. Translating it yields CASSHATPGQGVSYNSPLHF.

The chain carries TRBV7-9 and TRBJ2-7, with TRBD1 identical over 8 bases. Trimming took 3 bases from V and 6 from J; bases not matched to a gene: 1. Germline lookup yields CDR1 SEHNR and CDR2 FQNEAQ (reference sequence). The length of the CDR3 is 12 residues. The DNA for the CDR3 is TGTGCCAGCAGCTTTCAGGGGGCCGAGCAGTACTTC. Residues: CASSFQGAEQYF.

This chain connects TRBV4-3 to TRBJ1-5; a possible D gene is TRBD1 (5 bases). Germline lookup yields CDR1 LGHNA and CDR2 YSLEER. This CDR3 is built from 16 residues. V lost 0 bases to trimming and J lost 4 bases, with 13 bases between them. The CDR3: CASSQEAGMVNQPQHF. The CDR3 region has the DNA TGCGCCAGCAGCCAAGAGGCAGGGATGGTTAATCAGCCCCAGCATTTT.

The genes are TRBV19 and TRBJ1-5; TRBD1 might be the D (5 bases). The CDR3 length is 15 residues. Trimming shortened V by 5 bases and J by 6 bases, and 17 bases separated the two germline ends. Germline CDR1 is LNHDA and CDR2 is SQIVND (reference sequence). CDR3 protein: CASSPGPGGVQPQHF. The CDR3 DNA sequence: TGTGCCAGTAGTCCTGGGCCCGGGGGGGTTCAGCCCCAGCATTTT.

V gene TRBV7-6 combines with J gene TRBJ2-3, with D possibly TRBD1 on 5 matching bases. Trimming removed 5 bases at V and 2 bases at J, with 14 bases between. The germline CDR1 and CDR2 sequences are SGHVS and FNYEAQ. The CDR3 is 15 residues long. Here the CDR3 DNA reads TGTGCCAGCAGCCCGATTGCAGGGTCCACAGATACGCAGTATTTT. This sequence encodes CASSPIAGSTDTQYF.

V gene TRBV13 combines with J gene TRBJ1-4; D is unresolved. Germline V CDR1 and CDR2: PRHDT, FYEKMQ (reference sequence). The V and J ends lost 0 bases and 0 bases respectively, with 8 bases between them. The CDR3 has 16 residues. The CDR3 protein is CASSLGLEPTNEKLFF. Here the CDR3 DNA reads TGTGCCAGCAGCTTAGGCTTAGAACCAACTAATGAAAAACTGTTTTTT. The full variable domain, in which reference TRBV13 and TRBJ1-4 provide the parts outside the CDR3, is AAGVIQSPRHLIKEKRETATLKCYPIPRHDTVYWYQQGPGQDPQFLISFYEKMQSDKGSIPDRFSAQQFSDYHSELNMSSLELGDSALYFCASSLGLEPTNEKLFFGSGTQLSVL.

The chain employs TRBV10-3 and TRBJ2-7, with 9 bases identical to TRBD1. The CDR3 runs to 16 residues. Germline V gene data show CDR1 as ENHRY and CDR2 as SYGVKD. Trimming at V came to 0 bases and at J to 3 bases, leaving 6 bases not matched to a gene. The DNA of the CDR3 is TGTGCCATCAGTGAGTCGCCGGGACAGGGACTCTACGAGCAGTACTTC. It yields the protein CAISESPGQGLYEQYF.

J is TRBJ2-7 and V is TRBV7-2, with D unresolved. Deletions cut 1 base from V and 4 bases from J, with 2 bases between. CDR3 length: 11 amino acids. Per germline, CDR1 SGHTA and CDR2 FQGNSA. The CDR3 loop reads CASSLVYEQYF. CDR3 DNA: TGTGCCAGCAGCTTAGTATACGAGCAGTACTTC.

This clone was counted a single time. V usage is TRBV10-3 and J usage is TRBJ2-7; TRBD1 agrees at 7 bases. CDR1 and CDR2 from the germline V gene are ENHRY and SYGVKD. Trimming removed 3 bases from V and 1 base from J; junction bases left unmatched: 3. This CDR3 is 14 amino acids long. The CDR3 sequence: CAISDPGQSYEQYF. CDR3 bases: TGTGCCATCAGTGACCCGGGACAGTCCTACGAGCAGTACTTC.

The J gene is TRBJ1-6, the V gene TRBV7-9; D is perhaps TRBD1 (6 bases). Between the trimmed V and J ends, which lost 5 bases and 8 bases, there was a span of 16 bases. The CDR3 covers 15 residues. The germline V gene has CDR1 SEHNR and CDR2 FQNEAQ (reference sequence). The CDR3 reads CASSPATGMDSPLHF. In nucleotides, the CDR3 is TGTGCCAGCAGCCCAGCCACAGGGATGGATTCACCCCTCCACTTT.

This clone was seen a single time. The J gene is TRBJ1-6, the V gene TRBV6-5, with a tentative D call TRBD1 (5 bases). CDR3 length equals 15 residues. V dropped 7 bases and J dropped 4 bases, with 14 bases sitting between them. Germline V gives CDR1 MNHEY, CDR2 SVGAGI. CDR3 in amino acids: CASKPPTDYNSPLHF. CDR3 nucleotides: TGTGCCAGCAAACCACCGACAGATTATAATTCACCCCTCCACTTT.

The chain joins TRBV3-1 (or the pseudogene TRBV3-2) to TRBJ1-4; D might be TRBD1 (6 bases). CDR1 and CDR2 (germline): LGHDT, YNNKEL (reference sequence). V was clipped by 4 bases and J by 5 bases, with 14 bases between them. The CDR3 is 15 residues long. In nucleotides, the CDR3 is TGTGCCAGCAGCCCCTCGGGGGGCGAAAATGAAAAACTGTTTTTT. This sequence encodes CASSPSGGENEKLFF.

The chain recombines TRBV6-2 or TRBV6-3 with TRBJ1-5; TRBD1 is a possible D gene (6 bases). V lost 4 bases to trimming and J lost 4 bases, with 11 bases between them. CDR3 length: 14 amino acids. Per the germline V gene, CDR1 is MNHEY and CDR2 is SVGEGT. CDR3 amino acids: CASSSWTVNQPQHF. The CDR3 nucleotides are TGTGCCAGCAGTTCCTGGACAGTGAATCAGCCCCAGCATTTT.

The chain carries TRBV9 and TRBJ2-2; D might be TRBD1 (7 bases). V was clipped by 4 bases and J by 6 bases, with 22 bases between them. This CDR3 comprises 17 residues. Germline V gives CDR1 SGDLS, CDR2 YYNGEE. CDR3 DNA: TGTGCCAGCAGCACGCGACAGGGAGGAACCCAAGCCGGGGAGCTGTTTTTT. This sequence encodes CASSTRQGGTQAGELFF.

The chain couples TRBV9 to TRBJ1-5, with TRBD1 as a possible D gene (6 bases). Deletions cut 2 bases from V and 3 bases from J, with 12 bases between. The CDR3 covers 15 residues. The germline V gene has CDR1 SGDLS and CDR2 YYNGEE. The CDR3 sequence is CASSVGWDNNQPQHF. For the CDR3, the DNA is TGTGCCAGCAGCGTGGGATGGGACAACAATCAGCCCCAGCATTTT.

The rearrangement joins TRBV21-1 to TRBJ1-1; the listed D gene, TRBD1, was not tested against the DNA. TRBV21-1 is reported as a pseudogene. CDR3 length: 14 residues. The CDR3 DNA is TGTGCCAGCAGCCAAAAGGACAGGAACACTGAAGCTTTCTTT. Its translation is CASSQKDRNTEAFF.

The genes are TRBV4-3 and TRBJ2-5; weak D call: TRBD1 (6 bases). The CDR3 totals 15 residues. Trimming left V 4 bases short and J 5 bases short, with 17 bases between. Germline V gene data show CDR1 as LGHNA and CDR2 as YSLEER. The CDR3 DNA is TGCGCCAGCAGCCGGCTTACAGGGTTCAGGGAGACCCAGTACTTC. Translation gives CASSRLTGFRETQYF.

This clone was picked up one time. The V and J genes are TRBV4-2 and TRBJ1-1; D unclear. This CDR3 has 15 residues. Looked up from germline, CDR1 is LGHNA and CDR2 is YNFKEQ. V lost 0 bases and J lost 0, with 8 bases in between. Here the CDR3 reads CASSQDAGMNTEAFF. The CDR3 bases are TGTGCCAGCAGCCAAGATGCGGGGATGAACACTGAAGCTTTCTTT.

The J gene is TRBJ1-5, the V gene TRBV6-5; 8 positions agree with TRBD1. The CDR3 has 14 amino acids. Germline V gene lookup returns CDR1 MNHEY and CDR2 SVGAGI. J lost 4 bases, V lost 7 bases, and 6 bases had no gene match. The CDR3 bases are TGTGCCAGCACCTTGACAGGGGAGAATCAGCCCCAGCATTTT. Protein: CASTLTGENQPQHF.

This chain joins TRBV19 and TRBJ2-3; weak D call: TRBD1 (5 bases). This CDR3 region has 12 residues. Per the germline V gene, CDR1 is LNHDA and CDR2 is SQIVND (reference sequence). Deletions cut 10 bases from V and 4 bases from J, with 12 bases between. The CDR3 loop is CATVQGPDTQYF. The CDR3 DNA sequence: TGTGCCACTGTGCAGGGCCCAGATACGCAGTATTTT.

This chain connects TRBV3-1 (or the pseudogene TRBV3-2) to TRBJ1-1; D perhaps matches TRBD1 (5 bases). The CDR3 contains 13 residues. Germline CDR1 reads LGHDT; CDR2 reads YNNKEL (reference sequence). Trimming stripped 6 bases from V and 1 base from J, with 9 bases between. The CDR3 DNA follows: TGTGCCAGCAGTGGGGCGGCGAACACTGAAGCTTTCTTT. Protein product: CASSGAANTEAFF.

Here the CDR3 DNA reads TGTGCCATCAGTGATGGCCCGGGGACAGATGACACTGAAGCTTTCTTT. Amino acids: CAISDGPGTDDTEAFF. V usage is TRBV10-3 and J usage is TRBJ1-1, with 7 bases identical to TRBD1. The J segment lost 3 bases and the V segment lost 3 bases, leaving 10 bases of the junction unmatched. Germline CDR1 is ENHRY and CDR2 is SYGVKD. The CDR3 sequence is 16 residues long.